This T cell receptor (beta chain) was obtained from a study of T cells in women clearing cervical HPV infection. Turning to the study itself: HLA type could not be excluded as a confounder. Study results and limitations: TRBV6-7 abundance was lower in cases than controls (around 0.11% versus 0.16%).

Produced via immunoSEQ multiplex PCR; TCRdb's table is partial and in-frame only. This sample's table reports under 35,000 clones. Per germline, CDR1 DFQATT and CDR2 SNEGSKA (reference sequence). V lost 6 bases to trimming and J lost 8 bases; unmatched junction nucleotides: 8. This CDR3 comprises 14 residues. A word on this clone: What it recognizes is unknown. The sequence runs out 3 residues before the end of the CDR3; the remainder is reconstructed from the germline J gene.

Sequenced input: blood buffy coat. The clonotype originates from a woman aged 18-70 years with a cervical HPV16 infection that either progressed to CIN3+ or cleared (not recorded which). J is TRBJ1-6 and V is TRBV20-1, with 9 bases fitting TRBD1. The CDR3 loop is CSAPRDRDDSPLHF. The CDR3 bases that were read are TGCAGTGCACCCCGGGACAGGGATGATTCACCC.